The clone carrying this T cell receptor beta chain has only one observation. The record originates from a study of cytomegalovirus exposure and HLA in healthy donors. The J segment lost 8 bases and the V segment lost 1 base, leaving 7 bases of the junction unmatched. Germline assignment: CDR1 SGHNT and CDR2 YENEEA. The CDR3 has 14 residues. Amplification used 60 Vbeta primers and 13 Jbeta primers. The data were produced by immunoSEQ multiplex PCR, yet TCRdb's version contains in-frame clones alone and is incomplete. Counted here are tens of thousands of clones, around 83% occurring once; the ten biggest clones make up 1.5% to 2%.

This sequence originates from a man aged 35-49 years in good health and CMV-seronegative. The chain employs TRBV11-3 and TRBJ1-1; 7 positions agree with TRBD1. Specimen: PBMCs. The CDR3 loop is CASSLGSGGSEAFF. Here the CDR3 DNA reads TGTGCCAGCAGCTTAGGTTCAGGGGGGAGCGAAGCTTTCTTT.